This T cell receptor beta chain was retrieved from a study of cytomegalovirus exposure and HLA in healthy donors. Study details: An earlier analysis found some 100 million unique TCR beta sequences from about 190 million T cells.

General study points: The authors judged a highly shared variant cluster likely a sequencing artifact. V- and J-gene trimming of TCR beta was linked (in a later analysis) to a missense DCLRE1C variant.

About this clone itself: Antigen: not known.

Both 60 Vbeta primers and 13 Jbeta primers went into the PCR. Sequenced by immunoSEQ multiplex PCR; TCRdb stores in-frame clones only, minus some. The sample carries approximately 160,000 clones, around 76% recorded once. This receptor was obtained from a woman between 35 and 50 years old in good health and CMV-seronegative. Input material: PBMCs.

CDR3 DNA: TGTGCCAGCAGTTTATACGCGCTAAACACCGGGGAGCTGTTTTTT. Amino acids: CASSLYALNTGELFF. V usage is TRBV27 and J usage is TRBJ2-2, with D hard to call. The CDR3 length is 15 residues. The germline V and J ends were trimmed by 1 base and 2 bases, with 8 bases remaining between them. Germline loops: CDR1 MNHEY, CDR2 SMNVEV (reference sequence).